Listed here are 32 T cell receptor beta chains from one sample, sequenced in a study of beta chain features in type 1 diabetes. Reverse transcribing all isolated RNA meant expressed TCRB transcripts were sequenced. Measured with immunoSEQ multiplex PCR; TCRdb has only the in-frame clones, and not every one. The sample shows approximately 360,000 clones, around 12% of them seen only once. Findings and caveats of the study: Among patients with Type 1 diabetes, TCRB CDR3s were moderately but significantly shorter in every one of the four CD4+ subsets.

These TCRs' antigens remain unknown. The sample consisted of naive CD4+ T cells from blood. The source of these receptors is a young woman with type 1 diabetes.

CDR3 nucleotide sequence: TGTGCCAGCAGGCGCAACTCCTACGAGCAGTACTTC. Its translation: CASRRNSYEQYF. The V and J genes are TRBV5-6 and TRBJ2-7; D is unclear. The length of the CDR3 is 12 residues. Looked up from germline, CDR1 is SGHDT and CDR2 is YYEEEE. Trimming pared 5 bases from V and 0 bases from J, leaving 6 bases between.

This clone was detected only a few times. The chain is built from TRBV7-2 and TRBJ2-1, with 11 bases that match TRBD2. V lost 4 bases, J lost 7 bases, and 6 bases stayed unmatched. Germline CDR1 reads SGHTA; CDR2 reads FQGNSA. This CDR3 spans 15 amino acids. The CDR3 coding sequence is TGTGCCAGCAGCTCAATAGCGGGGGGGCGAAATGAGCAGTTCTTC. Residues: CASSSIAGGRNEQFF.

V is TRBV7-9 and J is TRBJ2-1; 9 bases are shared with TRBD1. The CDR3 runs 15 residues. Germline V gene sequence: CDR1 SEHNR, CDR2 FQNEAQ (reference sequence). Trimming cost V 3 bases and J 6 bases; bases outside gene matches: 6. CDR3 sequence: CASSFPGQGGNEQFF. In DNA form, the CDR3 reads TGTGCCAGCAGCTTCCCGGGACAGGGTGGCAATGAGCAGTTCTTC.

This clone appeared a few times. The chain employs TRBV11-2 and TRBJ2-3; no firm D call. Trimming left V 8 bases short and J 0 bases short, with 6 bases between. Germline loops: CDR1 SGHAT, CDR2 FQNNGV. The CDR3 has 12 residues. CDR3 sequence (DNA): TGTGCCAGCCTACGGAGCACAGATACGCAGTATTTT. It specifies CASLRSTDTQYF. The entire variable domain, with the rest obtained from reference TRBV11-2 and TRBJ2-3, is as follows: EAGVAQSPRYKIIEKRQSVAFWCNPISGHATLYWYQQILGQGPKLLIQFQNNGVVDDSQLPKDRFSAERLKGVDSTLKIQPAKLEDSAVYLCASLRSTDTQYFGPGTRLTVL.

The sample holds a few counts of this clone. V gene TRBV11-2 combines with J gene TRBJ2-1; TRBD1 matches 8 bases. The germline V gene encodes CDR1 SGHAT and CDR2 FQNNGV. V lost 6 bases to trimming and J lost 4 bases; unmatched junction nucleotides: 8. This CDR3 comprises 15 residues. The CDR3 is CASRNYRGRYNEQFF. The CDR3 nucleotides are TGTGCCAGCAGGAACTACAGGGGGAGGTACAATGAGCAGTTCTTC. The whole variable domain, filled in from reference TRBV11-2 and TRBJ2-1, reads EAGVAQSPRYKIIEKRQSVAFWCNPISGHATLYWYQQILGQGPKLLIQFQNNGVVDDSQLPKDRFSAERLKGVDSTLKIQPAKLEDSAVYLCASRNYRGRYNEQFFGPGTRLTVL.

V is TRBV11-2 and J is TRBJ2-7; 7 nucleotides line up with TRBD1. V lost 1 base, J lost 3 bases, and 3 bases stayed unmatched. Per germline, CDR1 SGHAT and CDR2 FQNNGV. The CDR3 is 14 residues long. The CDR3 is CASSLVGQHYEQYF. CDR3 bases: TGTGCCAGCAGCTTAGTGGGACAGCACTACGAGCAGTACTTC.

This clone was detected only a few times. V gene TRBV2 combines with J gene TRBJ2-1, with D possibly TRBD2 on 6 matching bases. The CDR3 spans 13 residues. V was cut by 6 bases and J by 6 bases, with 12 bases left in between. Germline V gives CDR1 SNHLY, CDR2 FYNNEI. The CDR3 sequence is CASSPSVINEQFF. CDR3 coding DNA: TGTGCCAGCAGCCCTAGCGTAATCAATGAGCAGTTCTTC.

The CDR3 is CASSRTGTSGREQFF. The CDR3, as DNA: TGCGCCAGCAGCCGCACCGGGACTAGCGGCAGGGAGCAGTTCTTC. V is TRBV4-3 and J is TRBJ2-1, with TRBD2 matching 11 bases. The trim removed 4 bases at V and 10 bases at J, leaving 9 bases unmatched. CDR3 length: 15 amino acids. Germline loops: CDR1 LGHNA, CDR2 YSLEER.

The chain couples TRBV27 to TRBJ2-3, with 10 bases identical to TRBD1. In germline, CDR1 is MNHEY, CDR2 SMNVEV (reference sequence). The CDR3 has 16 residues. J gave up 3 bases and V 4 bases, and 7 bases lay outside the gene matches. The DNA of the CDR3 is TGTGCCAGCAGTTCACCGGGGACAGGGGTGACAGATACGCAGTATTTT. Its protein is CASSSPGTGVTDTQYF.

This clone was observed a handful of times. This chain links TRBV29-1 with TRBJ2-7, with 10 bases identical to TRBD1. Trimming removed 5 bases from V and 6 bases from J; junction bases left unmatched: 16. CDR3 length equals 16 residues. The germline CDR1 and CDR2 sequences are SQVTM and ANQGSEA. The CDR3 DNA sequence: TGCAGCGTTCGCACCACTCGGGACAGGGGACGGGGCGAGCAGTACTTC. Translated: CSVRTTRDRGRGEQYF.

This sequence joins TRBV6-5 and TRBJ2-3; D gene ambiguous. CDR1 is MNHEY and CDR2 is SVGAGI in the germline V gene. The CDR3 length is 13 residues. The ends were cut back, 5 bases at V and 4 bases at J, with 10 bases in the middle. In DNA, the CDR3 is TGTGCCAGCAGTCCACGAACTCCAGATACGCAGTATTTT. This translates into CASSPRTPDTQYF.

This clone has only a few counts. This chain uses TRBV7-2 with TRBJ1-5; D unclear. The length of the CDR3 is 14 residues. V shed 2 bases and J shed 4 bases, with 9 bases lying between them. Germline V gene data show CDR1 as SGHTA and CDR2 as FQGNSA. The CDR3 is CASSLPGINQPQHF. In DNA, the CDR3 is TGTGCCAGCAGCTTACCGGGGATAAATCAGCCCCAGCATTTT. Variable domain in full (rest from reference TRBV7-2 and TRBJ1-5): GAGVSQSPSNKVTEKGKDVELRCDPISGHTALYWYRQSLGQGLEFLIYFQGNSAPDKSGLPSDRFSAERTGGSVSTLTIQRTQQEDSAVYLCASSLPGINQPQHFGDGTRLSIL.

This clone turned up a few times. This sequence joins TRBV18 and TRBJ1-1, with D perhaps TRBD1 (5 bases). V gave up 5 bases and J gave up 1 base, with 14 bases separating them. The CDR3 has 15 amino acids. CDR1 is KGHSH and CDR2 is LQKENI in the germline V gene. CDR3 coding DNA: TGTGCCAGCTCAATTTCCGCACAGGAGAACACTGAAGCTTTCTTT. Protein product: CASSISAQENTEAFF. Full variable domain (missing parts from reference TRBV18 and TRBJ1-1): NAGVMQNPRHLVRRRGQEARLRCSPMKGHSHVYWYRQLPEEGLKFMVYLQKENIIDESGMPKERFSAEFPKEGPSILRIQQVVRGDSAAYFCASSISAQENTEAFFGQGTRLTVV.

This clone was seen a few times. At one boundary the junction diverges from the germline segment, which might be a read error. This chain's CDR3 is CASSERTPTPHCAF. CDR3 bases: TGTGCCAGCAGCGAGAGGACACCGACTCCCCACTGCGCCTTC. The J gene is TRBJ1-2, the V gene TRBV28, with TRBD1 as a possible D gene (5 bases). Germline V gene data show CDR1 as MDHEN and CDR2 as SYDVKM. The CDR3 sequence is 14 residues long.

This clone was detected only a few times. V gene TRBV9 combines with J gene TRBJ2-5, with D possibly being TRBD1 (5 bases). This CDR3 is 15 amino acids long. V lost 3 bases, J lost 1 base, and 13 bases lay in between. Germline V lookup: CDR1 SGDLS, CDR2 YYNGEE. Here the CDR3 reads CASSGPRDSQETQYF. CDR3 nucleotides: TGTGCCAGCAGCGGGCCCCGAGACAGCCAAGAGACCCAGTACTTC.

The chain employs TRBV5-1 and TRBJ2-1, with 7 bases matching TRBD1. CDR1 is SGHRS, CDR2 YFSETQ, per germline. The CDR3 totals 15 residues. V dropped 4 bases and J dropped 4; count of bases not matched to a gene: 8. In DNA form, the CDR3 reads TGCGCCAGCAGCGTTTCCACGACAGGGTACAATGAGCAGTTCTTC. Amino acid sequence: CASSVSTTGYNEQFF.

This clone was seen a handful of times. The chain is built from TRBV7-2 and TRBJ2-6; 9 bases are shared with TRBD1. Germline V CDR1 and CDR2: SGHTA, FQGNSA. The CDR3 contains 16 residues. V trimming: 7 bases; J trimming: 4 bases; junction bases outside the gene matches: 8. The CDR3 nucleotides read TGTGCCAGCAAGGAACAGGGGGCTTCGGGGGCCAACGTCCTGACTTTC. This codes for CASKEQGASGANVLTF.

This clone was picked up a small number of times. The genes are TRBV9 and TRBJ2-6; 8 bases line up with TRBD1. J lost 4 bases, V lost 3 bases, and 9 bases had no gene match. This CDR3 spans 17 amino acids. Germline V gives CDR1 SGDLS, CDR2 YYNGEE. The CDR3 coding sequence is TGTGCCAGCAGCGCCAGGGGGCTTGGGACCGGGGCCAACGTCCTGACTTTC. As protein: CASSARGLGTGANVLTF.

This clone was counted a few times. The V gene is TRBV28, the J gene TRBJ2-7; no reliable D call. The V end was cut by 8 bases, the J end by 3 bases, with 8 bases between. Per germline, CDR1 MDHEN and CDR2 SYDVKM. This CDR3 comprises 11 residues. The CDR3 here is CASRYLYEQYF. The CDR3 DNA reads TGTGCCAGCCGTTATCTCTACGAGCAGTACTTC. Full variable domain (remainder filled in from reference TRBV28 and TRBJ2-7): DVKVTQSSRYLVKRTGEKVFLECVQDMDHENMFWYRQDPGLGLRLIYFSYDVKMKEKGDIPEGYSVSREKKERFSLILESASTNQTSMYLCASRYLYEQYFGPGTRLTVT.

The chain is built from TRBV5-1 and TRBJ2-7, with 8 positions matching TRBD2. With 6 bases clipped from V and 7 bases from J, the junction kept 9 bases outside the gene matches. Germline CDR1 is SGHRS and CDR2 is YFSETQ. This CDR3 has 13 amino acids. CDR3 sequence (DNA): TGCGCCAGCAACATAGACCCGGGAGGGGAGCAGTACTTC. Its protein product is CASNIDPGGEQYF.

This clone has more than one count but fewer than ten. The chain combines TRBV7-8 with TRBJ2-7, with TRBD1 identical over 8 bases. Germline values: CDR1 SGHVS, CDR2 FQNEAQ. V was pared by 7 bases and J by 3 bases, with 17 bases of the junction left unmatched. This CDR3 comprises 17 residues. The CDR3 DNA is TGTGCCAGCACCCCCCGGTTGGACAGGGCCCACATCTACGAGCAGTACTTC. Its protein product is CASTPRLDRAHIYEQYF.

This clone came up a few times. This chain uses TRBV5-4 with TRBJ2-2; D possibly corresponds to TRBD2 (5 bases). This CDR3 has 13 residues. Germline CDR1 SGHNT, CDR2 YYREEE (reference sequence). Trimming cost V 0 bases and J 6 bases, with 6 bases left between them. Here the CDR3 reads CASSLGESGELFF. CDR3 bases: TGTGCCAGCAGCTTGGGGGAGTCCGGGGAGCTGTTTTTT.

This clone was seen more than once but under ten times. The same CDR3 arises from other DNA sequences in this sample as well. V is TRBV7-2 and J is TRBJ2-7, with unresolved D. The CDR3 totals 11 residues. Germline V gene lookup returns CDR1 SGHTA and CDR2 FQGNSA. V lost 5 bases and J lost 2, with 4 bases in between. The CDR3 sequence: CASSVTYEQYF. For the CDR3, the DNA is TGTGCCAGCAGCGTCACCTACGAGCAGTACTTC.

This clone was found a few times. The chain combines TRBV4-2 with TRBJ2-1; D gene unclear. The CDR3 consists of 13 residues. With 0 bases removed from V and 4 bases from J, the gap between germline ends came to 4 bases. Germline CDR1 is LGHNA and CDR2 is YNFKEQ. CDR3 protein: CASSQERYNEQFF. The CDR3 DNA is TGTGCCAGCAGCCAAGAGAGATACAATGAGCAGTTCTTC.

This chain uses TRBV6-4 with TRBJ2-3; TRBD1 might be the D (6 bases). V shed 4 bases and J shed 4 bases, with 15 bases lying between them. Looked up from germline, CDR1 is MRHNA and CDR2 is SNTAGT. The CDR3 has 15 residues. In DNA form, the CDR3 reads TGTGCCAGCAGTGCAAGAACAGGGTCGGCAGATACGCAGTATTTT. This encodes CASSARTGSADTQYF.

The sample holds a few counts of this clone. The genes are TRBV10-3 and TRBJ2-1, with D possibly TRBD1 on 6 matching bases. Deletions cut 10 bases from V and 8 bases from J, with 27 bases between. The germline V gene has CDR1 ENHRY and CDR2 SYGVKD. The CDR3 covers 16 residues. The CDR3: CATRTDMSAEGDEQFF. The CDR3 DNA is TGTGCCACCCGAACCGACATGAGCGCCGAGGGGGATGAGCAGTTCTTC.

The gene calls are TRBV10-3 and TRBJ2-7; maybe TRBD2 (5 bases). CDR3 length: 14 residues. The ends were cut back, 3 bases at V and 1 base at J, with 10 bases in the middle. Germline lookup yields CDR1 ENHRY and CDR2 SYGVKD. The CDR3 protein is CAISEYRTSYEQYF. For the CDR3, the DNA is TGTGCCATCAGTGAATATAGGACTTCCTACGAGCAGTACTTC.

This clone was seen a few times. This chain links TRBV7-9 with TRBJ2-7; a weak D match, TRBD1 (6 bases). The CDR3 extends over 15 amino acids. Germline loops: CDR1 SEHNR, CDR2 FQNEAQ (reference sequence). V shed 5 bases and J shed 1 base, with 15 bases lying between them. The DNA of the CDR3 is TGTGCCAGCAGCCAGACGCCACAGGGTTCCTACGAGCAGTACTTC. As protein: CASSQTPQGSYEQYF.

V and J are TRBV23-1 and TRBJ1-1; 7 bases align to TRBD1. TRBV23-1 is labeled an ORF, and its function is uncertain. V shed 3 bases, J shed 4 bases, and the junction held 5 bases outside the gene matches. The CDR3 runs 14 residues. The CDR3 protein is CASSQSTGSTEAFF. The CDR3 nucleotides read TGCGCCAGCAGTCAGTCGACAGGGAGCACTGAAGCTTTCTTT.

J is TRBJ1-5 and V is TRBV29-1; D is undetermined. The CDR3 totals 15 residues. Germline V lookup: CDR1 SQVTM, CDR2 ANQGSEA. V was pared by 7 bases and J by 1 base, with 17 bases between. The CDR3 DNA sequence: TGCAGCGCCTTGGTCCGGGGATCAAGCAATCAGCCCCAGCATTTT. Translated: CSALVRGSSNQPQHF.

The gene calls are TRBV4-3 and TRBJ2-7, with TRBD1 matching over 7 bases. With V trimmed by 4 bases and J by 3 bases, 9 bases remained unmatched. Germline V gene data show CDR1 as LGHNA and CDR2 as YSLEER. The CDR3 runs 15 residues. The DNA of the CDR3 is TGCGCCAGCAGCCTTCAACAGGGGTCGTACTACGAGCAGTACTTC. This sequence encodes CASSLQQGSYYEQYF.

The gene calls are TRBV7-2 and TRBJ1-1; D might be TRBD1 (6 bases). CDR1 and CDR2 from the germline V gene are SGHTA and FQGNSA. V lost 6 bases to trimming and J lost 5 bases, with 16 bases between them. The CDR3 covers 14 residues. The CDR3 region is CASSLYRARTEAFF. In DNA form, the CDR3 reads TGTGCCAGCAGTCTTTACAGGGCGCGTACTGAAGCTTTCTTT.